Below are 17 T cell receptor beta chains sequenced from a single sample in a study of memory CD4+ T cells and cytomegalovirus serostatus. TCRdb's table, derived via immunoSEQ multiplex PCR, lists solely in-frame clones and lacks some. In the table there are about 60,000 clones, over 60% of which are singletons. Single viable CD3+CD4+CD8-CD45RO+ cells were sorted as the memory CD4+ T cells. The specimen sequenced was memory CD4+ T cells from blood. All receptors come from an adult in good health and CMV-seronegative. Some clones in this sample may be carry-over from other donors' samples.

The chain uses TRBV6-6 and TRBJ1-5; 11 positions agree with TRBD1. CDR1 is MNHNY, CDR2 SVGAGI, per germline (reference sequence). This CDR3 contains 16 residues. V lost 2 bases to trimming and J lost 5 bases; unmatched junction nucleotides: 5. This CDR3 reads CASSYRTGGKDQPQHF. CDR3 nucleotides: TGTGCCAGCAGTTACCGGACAGGGGGCAAGGATCAGCCCCAGCATTTT.

The V call is TRBV5-1, the J call TRBJ2-3; TRBD1 matches at 8 bases. V was clipped by 4 bases and J by 0 bases; unmatched bases: 4. The CDR3 totals 15 residues. CDR1 is SGHRS and CDR2 is YFSETQ in the germline V gene. The CDR3 protein is CASSPRGRSTDTQYF. The CDR3 coding sequence is TGCGCCAGCAGCCCCAGGGGGCGCAGCACAGATACGCAGTATTTT.

V is TRBV7-3 and J is TRBJ2-5; 7 bases line up with TRBD2. This CDR3 contains 14 residues. CDR1 is SGHTA, CDR2 FQGTGA, per germline. Germline trimming cut 5 bases from V and 10 bases from J; bases unmatched to any gene: 13. The CDR3 sequence: CASSLGPLRGVQYF. In DNA, the CDR3 is TGTGCCAGCAGCCTGGGACCGCTCCGGGGGGTCCAGTACTTC. The full variable domain, in which reference TRBV7-3 and TRBJ2-5 provide the parts outside the CDR3, is GAGVSQTPSNKVTEKGKYVELRCDPISGHTALYWYRQSLGQGPEFLIYFQGTGAADDSGLPNDRFFAVRPEGSVSTLKIQRTERGDSAVYLCASSLGPLRGVQYFGPGTRLLVL.

The chain combines TRBV2 with TRBJ1-2; D not certain. The CDR3 has 12 residues. Per the germline V gene, CDR1 is SNHLY and CDR2 is FYNNEI. V shed 6 bases and J shed 7 bases, with 12 bases lying between them. The chain's CDR3 is CASRMDGAGYTF. CDR3 DNA: TGTGCCAGCAGGATGGACGGCGCTGGCTACACCTTC.

This chain joins TRBV11-3 and TRBJ2-1, with D perhaps TRBD2 (5 bases). Germline V CDR1 and CDR2: SGHNT, YENEEA. The length of the CDR3 is 12 residues. V was clipped by 5 bases and J by 10 bases, with 12 bases between them. CDR3 nucleotide sequence: TGTGCCAGCAGCCTCTCCTCGGGGGAGCAGTTCTTC. It encodes CASSLSSGEQFF.

V is TRBV19 and J is TRBJ2-7; tentative D call: TRBD1 (6 bases). The CDR3 extends over 13 amino acids. Germline V gene lookup returns CDR1 LNHDA and CDR2 SQIVND (reference sequence). V was clipped by 8 bases and J by 5 bases, with 16 bases between them. The CDR3 protein is CASSFDRFHEQYF. The CDR3 DNA is TGTGCCAGTTCCTTCGACAGGTTCCACGAGCAGTACTTC. Full variable domain (outside the CDR3, taken from reference TRBV19 and TRBJ2-7): DGGITQSPKYLFRKEGQNVTLSCEQNLNHDAMYWYRQDPGQGLRLIYYSQIVNDFQKGDIAEGYSVSREKKESFPLTVTSAQKNPTAFYLCASSFDRFHEQYFGPGTRLTVT.

The chain couples TRBV9 to TRBJ1-2; 7 bases are shared with TRBD1. Losses at the gene ends were 0 bases for V and 8 bases for J; bases not matched to a gene: 4. CDR3 size: 13 residues. Germline V gives CDR1 SGDLS, CDR2 YYNGEE. CDR3 nucleotide sequence: TGTGCCAGCAGCGTAGCTACAGGGGACGGCTACACCTTC. Residues: CASSVATGDGYTF.

V usage is TRBV18 and J usage is TRBJ2-5; 10 nucleotides agree with TRBD2. Matching the DNA end better, TRBJ2-7 makes the J call doubtful. Per germline, CDR1 KGHSH and CDR2 LQKENI. The CDR3 is made up of 16 amino acids. CDR3 DNA: TGTGCCAGCTCACCACGAGCGGGAGGGCCCTCCTACGAGCAGTACTTC. Its protein product is CASSPRAGGPSYEQYF.

The chain has TRBV5-5 and TRBJ1-5; D not resolved. V lost 0 bases to trimming and J lost 4 bases, with 8 bases between them. This CDR3 region has 14 residues. Germline V lookup: CDR1 SGHKS, CDR2 YYEKEE (reference sequence). The CDR3 protein is CASSLGFINQPQHF. In DNA form, the CDR3 reads TGTGCCAGCAGCTTGGGCTTCATAAATCAGCCCCAGCATTTT.

This sequence joins TRBV9 and TRBJ1-4; 8 bases are shared with TRBD1. Germline assignment: CDR1 SGDLS and CDR2 YYNGEE. Trimming removed 3 bases from V and 4 bases from J; junction bases left unmatched: 8. The CDR3 is made up of 16 amino acids. CDR3 coding DNA: TGTGCCAGCAGCGCAGGGGCAGGGGGCGGTAATGAAAAACTGTTTTTT. This sequence encodes CASSAGAGGGNEKLFF.

This chain connects TRBV5-1 to TRBJ2-7; 14 bases match TRBD2. The CDR3 is 15 residues long. CDR1 and CDR2 (germline): SGHRS, YFSETQ. Germline trimming cut 4 bases from V and 7 bases from J; bases unmatched to any gene: 7. The CDR3 nucleotides read TGCGCCAGCAGCACCGGGACTAGCGGGGGTGGTGAGCAGTACTTC. This encodes CASSTGTSGGGEQYF.

The chain combines TRBV10-3 with TRBJ2-1; D gene ambiguous. The CDR3 contains 12 residues. The germline CDR1 and CDR2 sequences are ENHRY and SYGVKD. V gave up 7 bases and J gave up 7 bases, with 11 bases separating them. CDR3 nucleotides: TGTGCCATCACATCTGGGGTGAATGAGCAGTTCTTC. Translated: CAITSGVNEQFF.

The chain is built from TRBV10-1 and TRBJ1-1, with TRBD1 identical over 9 bases. Trimming took 6 bases from V and 3 from J; bases not matched to a gene: 5. CDR3 size: 14 residues. The germline gives CDR1 WNHNN, CDR2 SYGVQD (reference sequence). CDR3: CASRADRGHTEAFF. The CDR3 coding sequence is TGCGCCAGCAGGGCGGACAGGGGTCACACTGAAGCTTTCTTT.

The chain carries TRBV4-3 and TRBJ2-3, with D possibly TRBD2 on 6 matching bases. Trimming removed 0 bases from V and 5 bases from J, with 15 bases in between. Germline lookup yields CDR1 LGHNA and CDR2 YSLEER. The CDR3 covers 16 residues. CDR3 bases: TGCGCCAGCAGCCAAGAGGCAGGGAGGTTCGGAGATACGCAGTATTTT. As protein: CASSQEAGRFGDTQYF.

In its sample, this clone was seen a few times. The genes are TRBV10-3 and TRBJ1-1; TRBD1 agrees at 7 bases. The trim removed 6 bases at V and 0 bases at J, leaving 4 bases unmatched. This CDR3 has 14 residues. Looked up from germline, CDR1 is ENHRY and CDR2 is SYGVKD. CDR3 nucleotides: TGTGCCATCAGGGGACAGCAGATGAACACTGAAGCTTTCTTT. Amino acid sequence: CAIRGQQMNTEAFF.

The chain is built from TRBV4-1 and TRBJ1-2, with 8 bases identical to TRBD1. CDR3 length equals 17 residues. V was pared by 0 bases and J by 7 bases, with 13 bases of the junction left unmatched. The germline V gene encodes CDR1 MGHRA and CDR2 YSYEKL. The CDR3, as DNA: TGCGCCAGCAGCCAAGATCCGAACCGGGACAGGAGGAGTGGCTACACCTTC. It encodes CASSQDPNRDRRSGYTF.

V and J are TRBV7-2 and TRBJ1-2; 10 bases fit TRBD1. With 5 bases clipped from V and 8 bases from J, the junction kept 5 bases outside the gene matches. The CDR3 sequence is 13 residues long. Germline CDR1 reads SGHTA; CDR2 reads FQGNSA. The CDR3 sequence is CASSRDRGPGYTF. The CDR3 nucleotides read TGTGCCAGCAGCCGCGACAGGGGGCCCGGCTACACCTTC.